This T cell receptor beta chain was retrieved from a study of blood T cell repertoires in COVID-19 (TCRdb year 2020). Regarding the research as a whole: Collaborator samples came from the United States, Italy and Spain and covered acute and convalescent phases of COVID-19. The sample metadata nearly always contained a de-identified subject ID, COVID-19 status, age in years and sex. The samples were drawn from two sources: the first 160 participants of the ongoing ImmuneRACE study, and over 950 subjects contributed by 6 global collaborators. The repertoires were released in a freely available public database meant as a resource for research on the immune response to SARS-CoV-2. Where HLA class I and class II types were available, the types were taken from metadata supplied by the sample provider, not from assay-based typing. The prospective study material was composed of cDNA or gDNA derived from T cells, B-cell-depleted T cells, or PBMCs. The dataset comprised deeply sampled blood TCRbeta repertoires from subjects exposed to, actively infected with, or recovered from COVID-19.

Broader findings and caveats from the paper: The amount of clinical and demographic metadata varied by source and participant and was provided uncurated.

One collaborating source in Seattle enrolled patients while the patients were actively infected and followed the patients over time throughout the course of disease. Whole blood was collected in K2EDTA tubes by collaborating institutions according to the institutions' own protocols. For TCRbeta analysis, collaborators shipped samples in one of three forms: frozen whole blood, isolated PBMCs, or DNA extracted from either of those sample types. TCRbeta CDR3 regions were amplified from genomic DNA by means of the immunoSEQ Assay, a bias-controlled multiplex PCR. As for the authors' bioinformatics: Nucleated cell counts per sample were estimated from amplification of reference gene primers within the assay. To quantify the absolute abundance of each unique TCRbeta CDR3 rearrangement, sequence reads were collapsed and filtered. Productive Simpson clonality was computed per sample as the square root of Simpson's diversity index over productive rearrangements. TCRdb's version of the immuneACCESS table is confined to in-frame rearrangements and falls short of the full clone set. An unresolved V gene accounts for under half of the shortfall where checked; the remainder is of unknown origin. V, J and clone size were drawn from that table, and D and trimming were deduced from the DNA. The sample records roughly 120,000 clones, approximately 85% of which are singletons. Of the sample, 3.2% falls within the top ten clones.

Taken from the germline V gene (reference sequence), the CDR1 and CDR2 loops are MNHNY and SVGAGI. The CDR3 contains 14 residues, cysteine and phenylalanine counted. Only CDR3 DNA is held: 42 bases, read in frame from base 1. A distance of 11 bases separates the germline ends of V and J, which lose 6 bases and 0 bases respectively. Regarding this clone: The target of this receptor is not known. Base quality data are lacking; no much larger clone is found one base away.

Material for sequencing was peripheral blood. The rearranged chain carries TRBV6-6 and TRBJ2-5; TRBD1 is a weak D gene call, 5 bases matching. The clonotype comes from an elderly woman with COVID-19, enrolled during active disease. The CDR3 amino acid sequence is: CASRSTAYQETQYF. The nucleotide sequence is TGTGCCAGCAGATCGACAGCGTACCAAGAGACCCAGTACTTC.